What follows are 21 T cell receptor beta chains derived from one specimen sequenced in a study of blood T cell repertoires in COVID-19 (dated by TCRdb to the early 2020s). The receptor library was made with the immunoSEQ multiplex PCR assay. Drawn from immuneACCESS, this table holds only the in-frame rearrangements with V and J called that TCRdb kept. Clones are partly lost; checked studies trace under half to an unresolved V gene and leave the rest unexplained. This sample gives about 40,000 clones in total; approximately 80% of them show up just once. The leading ten clones occupy about 2.8% of the sample. The specimen was peripheral blood. The receptors were sampled from a woman aged 55-69 years with acute or convalescent COVID-19.

The gene calls are TRBV7-8 and TRBJ1-3, with D unclear. CDR3 length: 15 residues. Germline V gene lookup returns CDR1 SGHVS and CDR2 FQNEAQ. With 5 bases removed from V and 1 base from J, the gap between germline ends came to 12 bases. The CDR3 DNA sequence: TGTGCCAGCAGCCGAGGATGGAGTTCTGGAAACACCATATATTTT. This codes for CASSRGWSSGNTIYF.

The chain is built from TRBV4-2 and TRBJ1-2, with 10 bases fitting TRBD1. The CDR3 runs 14 residues. J was trimmed by 9 bases and V by 2 bases; bases with no gene match: 6. Looked up from germline, CDR1 is LGHNA and CDR2 is YNFKEQ. CDR3 loop: CASSQSGQGMSYTF. CDR3 DNA sequence: TGTGCCAGCAGCCAATCGGGACAGGGGATGAGCTACACCTTC.

The chain is built from TRBV7-2 and TRBJ1-2; 8 bases map to TRBD1. Germline CDR1 reads SGHTA; CDR2 reads FQGNSA. The V segment lost 3 bases and the J segment 7 bases; nucleotides outside the gene matches: 4. CDR3 length: 13 residues. Here the CDR3 reads CASSLGQVGGYTF. The CDR3 region has the DNA TGTGCCAGCAGCTTGGGACAGGTTGGTGGCTACACCTTC.

The chain carries TRBV5-6 and TRBJ1-2; no firm D call. This CDR3 comprises 15 residues. Trimming pared 0 bases from V and 0 bases from J, leaving 9 bases between. Germline assignment: CDR1 SGHDT and CDR2 YYEEEE. CDR3 residues: CASSLVGSSNYGYTF. The CDR3 bases are TGTGCCAGCAGCTTGGTAGGGAGTTCTAACTATGGCTACACCTTC.

V is TRBV19 and J is TRBJ2-4, with TRBD1 matching over 9 bases. CDR1 is LNHDA and CDR2 is SQIVND in the germline V gene (reference sequence). The CDR3 has 17 amino acids. The V segment lost 1 base and the J segment 3 bases; nucleotides outside the gene matches: 7. The CDR3 coding sequence is TGTGCCAGTAGTATAGTAAGGGACAGGGCTGACAAAAACATTCAGTACTTC. This translates into CASSIVRDRADKNIQYF.

The CDR3 here is CASSAGQGVGELFF. The CDR3 DNA is TGTGCCAGCAGTGCCGGGCAGGGGGTCGGGGAGCTGTTTTTT. The chain has TRBV2 and TRBJ2-2, with 7 bases identical to TRBD1. The CDR3 is 14 residues long. V was pared by 4 bases and J by 7 bases, with 6 bases of the junction left unmatched. Germline CDR1 SNHLY, CDR2 FYNNEI.

This chain uses TRBV29-1 with TRBJ2-1; TRBD1 matches 9 bases. CDR1 is SQVTM and CDR2 is ANQGSEA in the germline V gene. With 7 bases clipped from V and 2 bases from J, the junction kept 3 bases outside the gene matches. CDR3 length: 13 residues. The DNA of the CDR3 is TGCAGCGCAACAGGGGGCGCCTACAATGAGCAGTTCTTC. The encoded protein is CSATGGAYNEQFF.

The rearrangement uses TRBV5-5 and TRBJ1-1; no clear D. The CDR3 length is 14 residues. V lost 0 bases and J 4 bases, leaving 10 bases between the germline ends. Germline V gene sequence: CDR1 SGHKS, CDR2 YYEKEE (reference sequence). The CDR3 region is CASSLVGEGTEAFF. The CDR3 DNA sequence: TGTGCCAGCAGCTTGGTTGGTGAGGGCACTGAAGCTTTCTTT.

The rearrangement joins TRBV2 to TRBJ2-1; TRBD1 aligns across 7 bases. The J segment lost 7 bases and the V segment lost 7 bases, leaving 10 bases of the junction unmatched. This CDR3 is 14 amino acids long. Per the germline V gene, CDR1 is SNHLY and CDR2 is FYNNEI. CDR3 region: CASIPQGTANEQFF. The CDR3 DNA is TGTGCCAGCATACCACAGGGGACCGCGAATGAGCAGTTCTTC.

This clone was observed once. The chain couples TRBV5-6 to TRBJ2-2; 10 bases are a match to TRBD1. V dropped 4 bases and J dropped 4; count of bases not matched to a gene: 13. The germline V gene encodes CDR1 SGHDT and CDR2 YYEEEE. This CDR3 comprises 18 residues. CDR3 sequence: CASSPPDRGRVGTGELFF. DNA of the CDR3: TGTGCCAGCAGCCCCCCCGACAGGGGGCGCGTCGGCACCGGGGAGCTGTTTTTT. The variable domain in full, completed from reference TRBV5-6 and TRBJ2-2, reads DAGVTQSPTHLIKTRGQQVTLRCSPKSGHDTVSWYQQALGQGPQFIFQYYEEEERQRGNFPDRFSGHQFPNYSSELNVNALLLGDSALYLCASSPPDRGRVGTGELFFGEGSRLTVL.

The chain has TRBV6-5 and TRBJ1-4; 9 bases line up with TRBD1. The CDR3 has 14 residues. In germline, CDR1 is MNHEY, CDR2 SVGAGI. Trimming cost V 7 bases and J 10 bases; bases outside gene matches: 10. CDR3 protein: CASTADRGVGKLFF. CDR3 DNA sequence: TGTGCCAGCACCGCGGACAGGGGAGTAGGAAAACTGTTTTTT.

The chain carries TRBV7-9 and TRBJ1-2; 8 bases align to TRBD1. CDR1 is SEHNR and CDR2 is FQNEAQ in the germline V gene (reference sequence). V lost 1 base and J lost 4; bases outside the gene matches: 2. This CDR3 contains 14 residues. This CDR3 reads CASSLGTGTYGYTF. For the CDR3, the DNA is TGTGCCAGCAGCTTAGGGACAGGGACCTATGGCTACACCTTC. Complete variable domain (other parts from reference TRBV7-9 and TRBJ1-2): DTGVSQNPRHKITKRGQNVTFRCDPISEHNRLYWYRQTLGQGPEFLTYFQNEAQLEKSRLLSDRFSAERPKGSFSTLEIQRTEQGDSAMYLCASSLGTGTYGYTFGSGTRLTVV.

V gene TRBV19 combines with J gene TRBJ1-5, with a possible D match to TRBD1 (6 bases). Per the germline V gene, CDR1 is LNHDA and CDR2 is SQIVND (reference sequence). This CDR3 has 15 residues. Trimming took off 6 bases at V and 0 bases at J, with 12 bases between the two ends. The CDR3 DNA sequence: TGTGCCAGTAGGTCGGACAGTTATAGCAATCAGCCCCAGCATTTT. It specifies CASRSDSYSNQPQHF.

The genes are TRBV19 and TRBJ2-5; 7 bases fit TRBD2. In germline, CDR1 is LNHDA, CDR2 SQIVND (reference sequence). The length of the CDR3 is 16 residues. J was trimmed by 2 bases and V by 6 bases; bases with no gene match: 12. The CDR3 sequence is CASSKEGGGGQETQYF. The CDR3 coding sequence is TGTGCCAGTAGCAAAGAAGGCGGGGGAGGACAAGAGACCCAGTACTTC. The whole variable domain, filled in from reference TRBV19 and TRBJ2-5, reads DGGITQSPKYLFRKEGQNVTLSCEQNLNHDAMYWYRQDPGQGLRLIYYSQIVNDFQKGDIAEGYSVSREKKESFPLTVTSAQKNPTAFYLCASSKEGGGGQETQYFGPGTRLLVL.

The chain links TRBV19 to TRBJ1-3; perhaps TRBD1 as D (5 bases). This CDR3 region has 14 residues. Trimming left V 6 bases short and J 4 bases short, with 13 bases between. Germline loops: CDR1 LNHDA, CDR2 SQIVND (reference sequence). The CDR3 bases are TGTGCCAGTAGCGGTGACAGAGCCGGAAACACCATATATTTT. Residues: CASSGDRAGNTIYF. The entire variable domain, with the rest obtained from reference TRBV19 and TRBJ1-3, is as follows: DGGITQSPKYLFRKEGQNVTLSCEQNLNHDAMYWYRQDPGQGLRLIYYSQIVNDFQKGDIAEGYSVSREKKESFPLTVTSAQKNPTAFYLCASSGDRAGNTIYFGEGSWLTVV.

The chain couples TRBV7-9 to TRBJ2-7; 7 nucleotides line up with TRBD2. The V gene's germline CDR1 is SEHNR and CDR2 FQNEAQ (reference sequence). The CDR3 sequence is 15 residues long. V gave up 6 bases and J gave up 0 bases; unmatched junction bases: 8. CDR3 residues: CASSPSGAVSYEQYF. The CDR3 DNA is TGTGCCAGCAGTCCTAGCGGCGCGGTCTCCTACGAGCAGTACTTC.

The chain employs TRBV5-1 and TRBJ2-1, with 8 bases fitting TRBD1. Germline lookup yields CDR1 SGHRS and CDR2 YFSETQ. This CDR3 is built from 16 residues. The V and J ends lost 4 bases and 7 bases, in that order; junction bases with no gene match: 13. This CDR3 is CASSDRDRHLGNEQFF. Here the CDR3 DNA reads TGCGCCAGCAGCGACCGGGACAGGCATCTTGGAAATGAGCAGTTCTTC.

J is TRBJ1-5 and V is TRBV18; a weak D match, TRBD1 (5 bases). The CDR3 runs 17 residues. Germline V gives CDR1 KGHSH, CDR2 LQKENI. Trimming pared 2 bases from V and 2 bases from J, leaving 16 bases between. The CDR3 DNA reads TGTGCCAGCTCACCAGCTTCATCTGACAGACGCAATCAGCCCCAGCATTTT. It translates to CASSPASSDRRNQPQHF.

The chain is built from TRBV2 and TRBJ2-6; D is perhaps TRBD1 (5 bases). The germline gives CDR1 SNHLY, CDR2 FYNNEI. V was pared by 6 bases and J by 1 base, with 13 bases between. This CDR3 contains 16 residues. The CDR3 is CASSTLRDSGANVLTF. CDR3 nucleotides: TGTGCCAGCAGCACTCTCAGGGATTCTGGGGCCAACGTCCTGACTTTC.

The chain employs TRBV29-1 and TRBJ2-5; 7 bases match TRBD2. V lost 7 bases to trimming and J lost 5 bases; unmatched junction nucleotides: 10. Germline V gene sequence: CDR1 SQVTM, CDR2 ANQGSEA. This CDR3 comprises 13 residues. CDR3 DNA sequence: TGCAGCGGAACCCGGACTAGTTTGGAGACCCAGTACTTC. Protein sequence: CSGTRTSLETQYF.

The J gene is TRBJ1-1, the V gene TRBV19; 7 nucleotides line up with TRBD1. The junction had 5 bases not matched to a gene; V was cut back by 2 bases and J by 2 bases. There are 15 residues in the CDR3. CDR1 LNHDA and CDR2 SQIVND come from the germline V gene (reference sequence). The CDR3 spells CASSIKGAGNTEAFF. Written as DNA, the CDR3 is TGTGCCAGTAGTATAAAGGGGGCTGGAAACACTGAAGCTTTCTTT.